The 9 T cell receptor beta chains in this list originate from one sample, sequenced in a study of response to subunit inactivated influenza vaccine. TCRdb reanalysed the RT-PCR reads using MiXCR and keeps one entry per CDR3 protein. The sample has hundreds of thousands of distinct CDR3 sequences, around a sixth seen once. Sequencing was performed on PBMCs from blood, taken 5 days after vaccination. The receptor set was obtained from a man aged 45-60 years who received an inactivated influenza vaccine.

This clonotype was recorded at least ten times. V usage is TRBV4-2 and J usage is TRBJ2-1, with 7 bases fitting TRBD2. The CDR3 spans 16 residues. The junction had 6 bases not matched to a gene; V was cut back by 0 bases and J by 4 bases. Per germline, CDR1 LGHNA and CDR2 YNFKEQ. In nucleotides, the CDR3 is TGTGCCAGCAGCCAAGAGTCTAGCGGAAATTACAATGAGCAGTTCTTC. Its translation is CASSQESSGNYNEQFF.

The chain joins TRBV5-6 to TRBJ2-7, with D perhaps TRBD1 or TRBD2 (5 bases each). Germline CDR1 reads SGHDT; CDR2 reads YYEEEE. V was clipped by 4 bases and J by 7 bases, with 18 bases between them. The length of the CDR3 is 14 residues. The CDR3 nucleotides are TGTGCCAGCAGCCCCGGGACGCAAAGGAGAGAGCAGTACTTC. This sequence encodes CASSPGTQRREQYF.

The V gene is TRBV12-3 or TRBV12-4, the J gene TRBJ1-5; possibly TRBD1 for D (5 bases). This CDR3 has 17 residues. The V end lost 2 bases, the J end lost 9 bases, and 23 bases lay between the germline ends. The chain's CDR3 is CASSLYATLGGVWPQHF. CDR3 coding DNA: TGTGCCAGCAGTTTATACGCGACACTGGGGGGAGTGTGGCCCCAGCATTTT.

The genes are TRBV21-1 and TRBJ2-1; the table gives TRBD2 as D, unverified against the DNA. TRBV21-1 is termed a pseudogene. There are 12 residues in the CDR3. The CDR3 nucleotides read TGTGCCAGCAGCAAGAGGGAATACGAGCAGTTCTTC. This codes for CASSKREYEQFF.

This rearrangement joins TRBV20-1 to TRBJ2-5; no firm D call. This CDR3 is built from 13 residues. Germline V gene data show CDR1 as DFQATT and CDR2 as SNEGSKA (reference sequence). Trimming cost V 0 bases and J 2 bases, with 7 bases left between them. CDR3 amino acids: CSARDPTQETQYF. CDR3 coding DNA: TGCAGTGCTAGAGATCCGACTCAAGAGACCCAGTACTTC.

V usage is TRBV5-1 and J usage is TRBJ2-7; D may be TRBD2 (5 bases). CDR3 length: 14 residues. CDR1 is SGHRS, CDR2 YFSETQ, per germline. The V and J ends lost 0 bases and 3 bases respectively, with 10 bases between them. CDR3 nucleotide sequence: TGCGCCAGCAGCTTGGGTCGGGAAAACTACGAGCAGTACTTC. This codes for CASSLGRENYEQYF.

The chain combines TRBV12-3 or TRBV12-4 with TRBJ2-1; 10 bases are a match to TRBD2. V lost 6 bases and J lost 3; bases outside the gene matches: 5. There are 15 residues in the CDR3. CDR3 region: CASSRTSGLYNEQFF. CDR3 DNA: TGTGCCAGCAGCCGGACTAGCGGACTCTACAATGAGCAGTTCTTC.

This clonotype was recorded a few times. The chain has TRBV29-1 and TRBJ1-4; D gene unclear. V lost 4 bases to trimming and J lost 8 bases, with 14 bases between them. Per the germline V gene, CDR1 is SQVTM and CDR2 is ANQGSEA. This CDR3 contains 13 residues. CDR3 in amino acids: CSVVRTGGEKLFF. CDR3 nucleotides: TGCAGCGTTGTAAGGACCGGCGGGGAAAAACTGTTTTTT.

This clonotype was picked up a small number of times. The chain uses TRBV15 and TRBJ2-7; 14 positions match TRBD2. The V gene's germline CDR1 is LNHNV and CDR2 YYDKDF (reference sequence). V dropped 3 bases and J dropped 0; count of bases not matched to a gene: 1. This CDR3 is built from 16 residues. The CDR3 loop is CATSRGTSGGSYEQYF. CDR3 in DNA: TGTGCCACCAGCAGGGGGACTAGCGGGGGCTCCTACGAGCAGTACTTC.